This record concerns one T cell receptor beta chain sequence. The sample originates from a study of blood T cell repertoires in COVID-19. Study background: Whether acute or convalescent, the COVID-19 samples came from the United States, Italy and Spain. Sources were T cells, B-cell-depleted T cells, or PBMCs; the material itself was cDNA or gDNA.

Looked up from germline, CDR1 is SGHRS and CDR2 is YFSETQ. V lost 2 bases to trimming and J lost 4 bases; unmatched junction nucleotides: 6. The CDR3 loop spans 15 amino acids. Original data processing: Amplification of reference gene primers provided the estimated nucleated cell counts. Method: immunoSEQ multiplex PCR; TCRdb's copy keeps in-frame clones and lacks some. V and J calls and clone size are as listed in that table; D and trimming were resolved from the DNA. The sample consists of fewer than 25,000 clones, 75% to 95% of them appearing once. This TCR derives from a woman in her 70s with active COVID-19. Specimen: peripheral blood. The chain joins TRBV5-1 to TRBJ2-3, with TRBD2 matching 8 bases. The CDR3 loop reads CASSFGTRAPDTQYF. In DNA, the CDR3 is TGCGCCAGCAGCTTTGGGACTAGGGCCCCAGATACGCAGTATTTT.